Reported below is one TCR beta chain. This clonotype occurred many times. Its cognate antigen has yet to be identified. Base qualities are not provided; no much larger clone lies one nucleotide away. This sample is part of a study of T cells in Graves' hyperthyroidism and ophthalmopathy (dated by TCRdb to the late 2010s). About the study as a whole: Peripheral blood was sampled at the time of initial diagnosis, prior to any treatment. After blood sampling, hyperthyroidism patients were treated with methimazole at a starting dose of 30 mg daily, and ophthalmopathy patients were treated with high-dose intravenous methylprednisolone. The paper reports TCR Vbeta CDR3 sequencing of fewer than 150 peripheral blood samples: over 40 ophthalmopathy, around 80 hyperthyroidism and 17 progressor patients. TCR V-J signatures able to tell the groups apart were searched for in a discovery cohort of around 95 patients, of whom fewer than 45 had Graves' ophthalmopathy and some 60 had stable Graves' hyperthyroidism. The 95 to 100 discovery patients were divided at random into training and test sets in a 7:3 ratio. Prospective prediction of ophthalmopathy was tested in an independent validation cohort consisting of fewer than 20 hyperthyroidism patients and over 15 patients who later progressed to ophthalmopathy. The study also compared thyroid tissue and blood T-cell repertoires from several Graves' hyperthyroidism patients.

Amplification of TCR beta CDR3 regions was carried out from RNA transcripts. The first round of RT-PCR for the TCR CDR3 was performed with the HTBI primer set and the Qiagen OneStep RT-PCR kit. Libraries were constructed in a second round of multiplex PCR, after which size selection and purification were carried out. Libraries were sequenced paired-end with 100 bp reads on an Illumina HiSeq2000. The authors' pipeline ran thus. SOAPnuke was used to process the raw data, removing reads that contained adapters or uncalled bases, had a mean Phred below 15, or lacked an exact match to the constant primer or identifier. COPE v1.2.5 was used to merge the high-quality paired reads, and each unique nucleotide sequence was defined as a clonotype. MiTCR v1.1 was used to align clonotypes to the IMGT TRBV, TRBD and TRBJ reference segments. The analysis was restricted to V-J combinations with a frequency above 0.0001, which together covered just over 99% of the repertoires. A TCS score was defined as the ratio of F50 (clonal expansion) to E x V (chaos), with BLOSUM62-based TCRdist applied between CDR3 peptides within each V-J. Welch's t-statistics and random forest reduced just over 500 V-J features to 10 to 15, which were used in a naive Bayes classifier (R e1071). TCRdb trimmed the raw reads at Q25, called clones with MiXCR and kept productive beta chains. Identical CDR3 protein sequences are pooled into one entry, listed with their most common genes and DNA. These V and J calls are TCRdb output, not the study's own analysis. Across this sample there are approximately 600,000 distinct CDR3 sequences, with 14% seen only once. Of the sample, roughly 7% is held by the ten largest clones.

Ophthalmopathy patients had moderately to severely active disease, Clinical Activity Score of at least 3, NOSPECS grade of at least 4, and duration under 3 months. Exclusion was applied to patients with uncontrolled infections, other autoimmune diseases, pregnancy or lactation. Diagnoses relied on clinical symptoms, serum thyroxine and TRAb, thyroid ultrasound and orbital computed tomography. PBMCs were separated from roughly 10 ml of fresh peripheral blood using Ficoll-Paque density gradient centrifugation. Total RNA was extracted with Trizol reagent, and quality was checked on an Agilent 2100 Bioanalyzer. Summary of the overall study and its limitations: No statistical method was used to set the sample size in advance, and investigators knew the group allocation. Blood samples also contained most of the expanded thyroid clonotypes (frequency above 0.001), which suggests that blood repertoires may reflect thyroid immune responses. In validation, progression to ophthalmopathy was predicted by the model with roughly 71% sensitivity and 72.22% specificity, a median of around 5.9 months before onset. A model built on a 13 V-J signature distinguished ophthalmopathy from stable hyperthyroidism, reaching 87.88% sensitivity and around 82% specificity in cross-validation and 80%/75% in testing.

Inclusive of the bounding cysteine and phenylalanine, the CDR3 is 13 residues long. The entry retains the CDR3 DNA only, 39 bases that are in frame from base 1. CDR1 and CDR2 were assigned from the germline V gene as SGHTA and FQGTGA. The V end loses 2 bases and the J end loses 0 bases, and a stretch of 1 base separates them. Sequencing was carried out using blood. The TCR comes from a woman aged 18-29 years with Graves' ophthalmopathy. The sequence is built from TRBV7-3 and TRBJ2-2, with an unclear D gene assignment. The DNA sequence is given as TGTGCCAGCAGCTTACCGAACACCGGGGAGCTGTTTTTT. It translates to CASSLPNTGELFF.